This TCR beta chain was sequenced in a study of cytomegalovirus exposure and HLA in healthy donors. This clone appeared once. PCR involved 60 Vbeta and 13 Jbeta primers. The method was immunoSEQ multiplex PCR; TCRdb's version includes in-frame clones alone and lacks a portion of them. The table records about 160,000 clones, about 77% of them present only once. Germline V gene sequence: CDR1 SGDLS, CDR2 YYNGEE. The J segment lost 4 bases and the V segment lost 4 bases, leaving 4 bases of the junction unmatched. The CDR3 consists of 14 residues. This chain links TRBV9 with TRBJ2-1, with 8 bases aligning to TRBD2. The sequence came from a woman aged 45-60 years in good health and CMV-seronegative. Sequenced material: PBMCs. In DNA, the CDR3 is TGTGCCAGCAGCTTCCAGCGGGAGTACAATGAGCAGTTCTTC. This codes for CASSFQREYNEQFF. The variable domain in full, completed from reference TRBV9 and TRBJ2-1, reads DSGVTQTPKHLITATGQRVTLRCSPRSGDLSVYWYQQSLDQGLQFLIQYYNGEERAKGNILERFSAQQFPDLHSELNLSSLELGDSALYFCASSFQREYNEQFFGPGTRLTVL.